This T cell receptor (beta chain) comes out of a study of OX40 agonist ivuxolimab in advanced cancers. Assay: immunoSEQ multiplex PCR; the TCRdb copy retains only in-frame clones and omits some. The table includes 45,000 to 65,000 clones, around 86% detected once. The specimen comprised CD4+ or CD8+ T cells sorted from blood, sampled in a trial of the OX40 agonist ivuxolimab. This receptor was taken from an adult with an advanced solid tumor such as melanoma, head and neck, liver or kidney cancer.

The CDR3 DNA is TGTGCCAGCAGACCAGGGGGCGCTGGGGGCTACACCTTC. Protein product: CASRPGGAGGYTF. V and J are TRBV6-4 and TRBJ1-2; TRBD1 matches 8 bases. Germline V gene lookup returns CDR1 MRHNA and CDR2 SNTAGT. With 6 bases clipped from V and 8 bases from J, the junction kept 8 bases outside the gene matches. The CDR3 has 13 residues.